This T cell receptor beta chain was documented in a study of T cells in tuberculosis. Overall study: A South African cohort included IGRA-negative adolescents, latently infected IGRA-positive adolescents and adults with active tuberculosis.

Findings and caveats of the study: GEM motif frequencies gave 55% to 75% accuracy; the GMM repertoire gave approximately 90%.

Clones were read by immunoSEQ multiplex PCR, and TCRdb kept only the in-frame ones, dropping some. The sample has more than 30,000 clones; approximately 94% are singletons. Latent tuberculosis screening used tuberculin skin test and IGRA at entry. Germline CDR1 reads SGHAT; CDR2 reads FQNNGV. After removal of 5 bases from V and 4 bases from J, the junction contained 8 bases not matched to a gene. The CDR3 is made up of 15 amino acids. On this clone: No antigen is known for it.

The rearrangement joins TRBV11-2 to TRBJ1-5; 7 positions agree with TRBD1. The clonotype originates from a donor between 10 and 35 years old with latent tuberculosis or without tuberculosis infection. Sequenced: PBMCs. The CDR3 bases are TGTGCCAGCAGCCTCGGACAGGCGGCGAATCAGCCCCAGCATTTT. Translating it yields CASSLGQAANQPQHF.